In its sample, the clone carrying this T cell receptor (beta chain) was seen many times. Its antigen is not identified. TCRdb reassembled clones from the PCR reads with MiXCR. This repertoire shows roughly 48,000 clones, around a sixth found once; its top ten account for about 3%. This sample is part of a study of metastatic and nonmetastatic thyroid tumors. Before thyroid surgery, none of the patients had received any treatment. Study-wide results and caveats: Versus benign nodules, malignant thyroid tumors reportedly had significantly higher TCR beta diversity, in blood and tumor.

The receptor's source is a female donor with papillary thyroid cancer or a benign thyroid nodule (not recorded which). Some clones in this sample may be carry-over from other donors' samples. The sample taken for sequencing was blood.

DNA for the CDR3: TGCGCCAGCAGCACCGGACTAGCGGGAGCCTACGAGCAGTACTTC. Translation gives CASSTGLAGAYEQYF. J is TRBJ2-7 and V is TRBV5-1, with 13 bases aligning to TRBD2. Germline V gene lookup returns CDR1 SGHRS and CDR2 YFSETQ. The CDR3 is 15 residues long. Trimming took 4 bases from V and 2 from J; bases not matched to a gene: 3.